This TCR beta chain was sequenced in a study of shared clonotypes between healthy human individuals. CDR3 size: 15 residues. Germline CDR1 and CDR2: MNHEY and SVGAGI. With 6 bases clipped from V and 7 bases from J, the junction kept 12 bases outside the gene matches. Each subset's genomic DNA was split evenly across several immunoSEQ plates. The method was immunoSEQ multiplex PCR; TCRdb's version includes in-frame clones alone and lacks a portion of them. The table includes millions of clones, 90% to 95% detected once. The genes are TRBV6-5 and TRBJ1-1; TRBD1 aligns across 9 bases. The sequence was obtained from a young man in good health. Some clones in this sample may be carry-over from other donors' samples. The material sequenced was naive CD4+ T cells from PBMCs. The subset is: CD45RA+ positively selected. The CDR3 nucleotides are TGTGCCAGCAGCTACAGGGGGCTCGACGGGAGTGAAGCTTTCTTT. The encoded protein is CASSYRGLDGSEAFF.